This entry lists 28 T cell receptor beta chains sequenced from one sample in a study of cytomegalovirus exposure and HLA in healthy donors. 13 Jbeta primers and 60 Vbeta primers were used for the PCR. Repertoires were generated with immunoSEQ multiplex PCR, while TCRdb's copy carries only in-frame clones and drops some. The profile shows about 160,000 clones, around 85% of them singletons. The sequencing sample was made of PBMCs. These receptors all stem from a young woman in good health and CMV-seronegative.

This clone has a single count. The genes are TRBV29-1 and TRBJ2-5; maybe TRBD1 (7 bases). The V gene's germline CDR1 is SQVTM and CDR2 ANQGSEA. The CDR3 is made up of 14 amino acids. Trimming took 5 bases from V and 7 from J, leaving 20 bases between them. The CDR3 coding sequence is TGCAGCGTTCTACAGGGGACTGGGGGTGGGACCCAGTACTTC. Encoded protein: CSVLQGTGGGTQYF. The full variable domain, with the rest looked up from reference TRBV29-1 and TRBJ2-5, is SAVISQKPSRDICQRGTSLTIQCQVDSQVTMMFWYRQQPGQSLTLIATANQGSEATYESGFVIDKFPISRPNLTFSTLTVSNMSPEDSSIYLCSVLQGTGGGTQYFGPGTRLLVL.

The V gene is TRBV18, the J gene TRBJ1-2; 9 bases align to TRBD1. The CDR3 has 17 residues. Germline CDR1 KGHSH, CDR2 LQKENI. The trim removed 2 bases at V and 1 base at J, leaving 8 bases unmatched. CDR3 nucleotide sequence: TGTGCCAGCTCACCAAGGGGGACAGGGCCCTATAACTATGGCTACACCTTC. Translating it yields CASSPRGTGPYNYGYTF.

CDR3 DNA: TGTGCCAGCAGCTCAGGGACTAGCGGGAGGGCGCGGTACGAGCAGTACTTC. Its translation is CASSSGTSGRARYEQYF. The V call is TRBV7-6, the J call TRBJ2-7, with 16 nucleotides matching TRBD2. Germline CDR1 SGHVS, CDR2 FNYEAQ. Trimming removed 4 bases from V and 4 bases from J; junction bases left unmatched: 7. The CDR3 extends over 17 amino acids.

This chain uses TRBV5-5 with TRBJ1-2, with no clear D. Germline CDR1 SGHKS, CDR2 YYEKEE (reference sequence). There are 15 residues in the CDR3. V gave up 5 bases and J gave up 5 bases, with 19 bases separating them. CDR3 loop: CASSFSPREWYGYTF. In DNA, the CDR3 is TGTGCCAGCAGTTTTAGTCCCCGCGAATGGTATGGCTACACCTTC.

CDR3 DNA: TGTGCCACCTACGTCCACCGCGAGGATGGCTACACCTTC. Translation: CATYVHREDGYTF. This chain uses TRBV28 with TRBJ1-2, with D unresolved. V gave up 10 bases and J gave up 6 bases, with 18 bases separating them. Germline-derived CDR1 and CDR2 are MDHEN and SYDVKM. CDR3 length: 13 residues.

V usage is TRBV2 and J usage is TRBJ2-1, with D possibly being TRBD1 (6 bases). V lost 1 base to trimming and J lost 5 bases, with 9 bases between them. Germline CDR1 reads SNHLY; CDR2 reads FYNNEI. This CDR3 region has 14 residues. CDR3 sequence reads: CASSEEDSDNEQFF. Written as DNA, the CDR3 is TGTGCCAGCAGTGAAGAGGACAGCGACAATGAGCAGTTCTTC. Filled out from reference TRBV2 and TRBJ2-1, the complete variable domain reads EPEVTQTPSHQVTQMGQEVILRCVPISNHLYFYWYRQILGQKVEFLVSFYNNEISEKSEIFDDQFSVERPDGSNFTLKIRSTKLEDSAMYFCASSEEDSDNEQFFGPGTRLTVL.

The J gene is TRBJ2-7, the V gene TRBV18; TRBD2 is a possible D gene (5 bases). Germline assignment: CDR1 KGHSH and CDR2 LQKENI. V was trimmed by 0 bases and J by 3 bases, leaving 9 bases between them. There are 14 residues in the CDR3. CDR3 nucleotides: TGTGCCAGCTCACCACCGCTCACTAGCTACGAGCAGTACTTC. Protein sequence: CASSPPLTSYEQYF.

The chain recombines TRBV6-5 with TRBJ2-2, with a possible D match to TRBD2 (5 bases). This CDR3 has 16 residues. Trimming removed 3 bases at V and 0 bases at J, with 11 bases between. Germline V lookup: CDR1 MNHEY, CDR2 SVGAGI. This CDR3 is CASSYFASTNTGELFF. For the CDR3, the DNA is TGTGCCAGCAGTTATTTTGCTAGCACGAACACCGGGGAGCTGTTTTTT.

The chain uses TRBV6-5 and TRBJ1-1; D unclear. V lost 0 bases to trimming and J lost 0 bases, with 8 bases between them. CDR3 size: 15 residues. The germline V gene encodes CDR1 MNHEY and CDR2 SVGAGI. The CDR3: CASSYSARVNTEAFF. The DNA for the CDR3 is TGTGCCAGCAGTTACTCAGCCCGGGTGAACACTGAAGCTTTCTTT.

V usage is TRBV18 and J usage is TRBJ2-7; 8 nucleotides align to TRBD2. With 2 bases clipped from V and 5 bases from J, the junction kept 8 bases outside the gene matches. Looked up from germline, CDR1 is KGHSH and CDR2 is LQKENI. There are 15 residues in the CDR3. The CDR3 bases are TGTGCCAGCTCACCAATAGTCGGGACTAGGAACGAGCAGTACTTC. This gives the protein CASSPIVGTRNEQYF.

This rearrangement joins TRBV18 to TRBJ2-1; 9 bases map to TRBD2. Germline V CDR1 and CDR2: KGHSH, LQKENI. The CDR3 totals 15 residues. V was pared by 5 bases and J by 3 bases, with 5 bases of the junction left unmatched. The DNA for the CDR3 is TGTGCCAGCTCAGGGACTAGCTTGGTCTACAATGAGCAGTTCTTC. This encodes CASSGTSLVYNEQFF.

Here the CDR3 reads CASSRLDRVYNEQFF. CDR3 coding DNA: TGTGCCAGCAGCCGCTTGGACAGGGTCTACAATGAGCAGTTCTTC. This chain uses TRBV28 with TRBJ2-1; 8 nucleotides line up with TRBD1. This CDR3 has 15 amino acids. Germline loops: CDR1 MDHEN, CDR2 SYDVKM. V lost 6 bases to trimming and J lost 3 bases; unmatched junction nucleotides: 7.

The chain employs TRBV27 and TRBJ2-3; 9 nucleotides match TRBD1. V lost 5 bases, J lost 4 bases, and 13 bases stayed unmatched. CDR1 MNHEY and CDR2 SMNVEV come from the germline V gene (reference sequence). CDR3 length: 17 residues. This CDR3 is CASSPVGTGLVSDTQYF. The DNA for the CDR3 is TGTGCCAGCAGTCCCGTCGGGACAGGGTTGGTGTCAGATACGCAGTATTTT.

The V and J genes are TRBV7-9 and TRBJ2-5, with a possible D match to TRBD2 (6 bases). There are 16 residues in the CDR3. Germline CDR1 SEHNR, CDR2 FQNEAQ (reference sequence). Between the trimmed V and J ends, which lost 1 base and 0 bases, there was a span of 12 bases. CDR3 nucleotide sequence: TGTGCCAGCAGCTTAGAGGACTACGTGTACCAAGAGACCCAGTACTTC. It translates to CASSLEDYVYQETQYF.

The V call is TRBV4-2, the J call TRBJ2-7, with 7 bases aligning to TRBD1. V was pared by 0 bases and J by 5 bases, with 7 bases of the junction left unmatched. The CDR3 runs 15 residues. CDR1 is LGHNA and CDR2 is YNFKEQ in the germline V gene. The CDR3 spells CASSQEDRTENEQYF. The CDR3 region has the DNA TGTGCCAGCAGCCAAGAGGACAGGACAGAAAACGAGCAGTACTTC.

V usage is TRBV7-3 and J usage is TRBJ2-3; TRBD2 matches 7 bases. V dropped 2 bases and J dropped 2; count of bases not matched to a gene: 13. The CDR3 totals 18 residues. Germline loops: CDR1 SGHTA, CDR2 FQGTGA. DNA of the CDR3: TGTGCCAGCAGCTTATCGGGAGGATATGGACTAGTCACAGATACGCAGTATTTT. As protein: CASSLSGGYGLVTDTQYF.

The rearrangement joins TRBV7-8 to TRBJ2-7; D unresolved. This CDR3 spans 12 amino acids. V was cut by 1 base and J by 4 bases, with 5 bases left in between. The germline gives CDR1 SGHVS, CDR2 FQNEAQ. The CDR3 reads CASSLGDYEQYF. In DNA form, the CDR3 reads TGTGCCAGCAGCTTAGGAGATTACGAGCAGTACTTC.

The rearrangement joins TRBV6-4 to TRBJ1-4; D may be TRBD1 (5 bases). Germline V gene sequence: CDR1 MRHNA, CDR2 SNTAGT. CDR3 length equals 15 residues. V was trimmed by 6 bases and J by 5 bases, leaving 16 bases between them. This CDR3 reads CASSDRIGVNEKLFF. For the CDR3, the DNA is TGTGCCAGCAGCGACCGGATAGGGGTCAATGAAAAACTGTTTTTT.

This clone has just a few counts. The V and J genes are TRBV5-1 and TRBJ2-6, with 9 nucleotides matching TRBD1. V was clipped by 4 bases and J by 4 bases; unmatched bases: 12. The CDR3 is 18 amino acids. Germline V gives CDR1 SGHRS, CDR2 YFSETQ. The CDR3 nucleotides are TGCGCCAGCAGCAGGTCCGGGGACAGGGCTAACGGGGCCAACGTCCTGACTTTC. Its protein product is CASSRSGDRANGANVLTF.

This chain connects TRBV2 to TRBJ2-5; 10 nucleotides line up with TRBD1. The DNA end is a closer match to TRBJ2-7, so the J assignment may be wrong. This CDR3 is 13 amino acids long. Looked up from germline, CDR1 is SNHLY and CDR2 is FYNNEI. Here the CDR3 reads CASKGTGVHEQYF. The CDR3 DNA reads TGTGCCAGCAAGGGGACAGGGGTCCACGAGCAGTACTTC.

The rearrangement joins TRBV19 to TRBJ2-7; 8 bases fit TRBD1. Germline CDR1 is LNHDA and CDR2 is SQIVND (reference sequence). The J segment lost 1 base and the V segment lost 3 bases, leaving 11 bases of the junction unmatched. The CDR3 is 17 amino acids. CDR3 loop: CASSIRLWTGSSYEQYF. The CDR3 nucleotides read TGTGCCAGTAGTATCCGACTTTGGACAGGGAGTTCCTACGAGCAGTACTTC.

V is TRBV5-1 and J is TRBJ1-6, with 9 positions matching TRBD1. V shed 4 bases and J 11 bases; nucleotides not matched to a gene: 10. The germline gives CDR1 SGHRS, CDR2 YFSETQ. The CDR3 is made up of 15 amino acids. The DNA of the CDR3 is TGCGCCAGCAGCCCGGGGACAGGGCCAGGGACACCCCTCCACTTT. It codes for CASSPGTGPGTPLHF.

V is TRBV13 and J is TRBJ2-1; D is unresolved. The V gene's germline CDR1 is PRHDT and CDR2 FYEKMQ (reference sequence). The CDR3 is made up of 14 amino acids. Trimming pared 1 base from V and 8 bases from J, leaving 12 bases between. Here the CDR3 reads CASSLVENPDEQFF. The DNA for the CDR3 is TGTGCCAGCAGCTTAGTTGAGAATCCGGATGAGCAGTTCTTC.

The V gene is TRBV7-3, the J gene TRBJ1-1; a weak D match, TRBD1 (5 bases). This CDR3 region has 13 residues. V was clipped by 4 bases and J by 4 bases, with 10 bases between them. CDR1 SGHTA and CDR2 FQGTGA come from the germline V gene. CDR3 nucleotide sequence: TGTGCCAGCAGCTCGGCAGGGTCCACTGAAGCTTTCTTT. This gives the protein CASSSAGSTEAFF.

J is TRBJ2-7 and V is TRBV29-1, with TRBD1 identical over 12 bases. V lost 4 bases and J lost 4; bases outside the gene matches: 2. CDR3 length: 13 amino acids. Germline lookup yields CDR1 SQVTM and CDR2 ANQGSEA. CDR3 loop: CSVGDRGQYEQYF. In DNA form, the CDR3 reads TGCAGCGTTGGGGACAGGGGGCAGTACGAGCAGTACTTC.

The chain is built from TRBV6-5 and TRBJ2-3; 13 bases map to TRBD2. The CDR3 has 12 residues. Germline V gene sequence: CDR1 MNHEY, CDR2 SVGAGI. The trim removed 6 bases at V and 13 bases at J, leaving 4 bases unmatched. The DNA of the CDR3 is TGTGCCAGCAGACCACTAGCGGGGGGGGAGTATTTT. The encoded protein is CASRPLAGGEYF.

The J gene is TRBJ2-1, the V gene TRBV5-1, with TRBD2 identical over 9 bases. Trimming at V came to 0 bases and at J to 5 bases, leaving 3 bases not matched to a gene. CDR1 SGHRS and CDR2 YFSETQ come from the germline V gene. CDR3 size: 15 residues. The CDR3 DNA sequence: TGCGCCAGCAGCTTGGGCGGGGGGGTTAACAATGAGCAGTTCTTC. It translates to CASSLGGGVNNEQFF.

The chain recombines TRBV9 with TRBJ2-1, with 9 bases fitting TRBD2. V lost 0 bases and J lost 7; bases outside the gene matches: 5. Germline V lookup: CDR1 SGDLS, CDR2 YYNGEE. This CDR3 has 15 amino acids. The CDR3, as DNA: TGTGCCAGCAGCGTAGAGGGGACTAGCTTGAATGAGCAGTTCTTC. Translated: CASSVEGTSLNEQFF.